Sequencing of this T cell receptor beta chain was carried out in a study of blood T cells in healthy people across ages. Study outcomes and limitations: The diversity estimates, figures obtained from one million T cells, were considered underestimates.

This clonotype was found a few times. Its cognate antigen is unknown. For the second PCR, which ran for about 7 to 12 cycles, a sample-barcoded 5' primer and a J-beta primer mix were used. The template-switch adaptor was a 5' adaptor with 12 random nucleotides. It tagged each cDNA molecule. TCRdb passed the 5' RACE reads through MiXCR, listing each CDR3 protein once. The table records 1.6 million or so distinct CDR3 sequences, about 31% of them present only once. The CDR3 sequence is 13 residues long. Trimming left V 3 bases short and J 11 bases short, with 13 bases between. Sequenced sample: blood. This clonotype originated in a woman in her 30s in good health. The V and J genes are TRBV12-3 or TRBV12-4 and TRBJ1-4; D gene unclear. CDR3 nucleotides: TGTGCCAGCAGTTTTAGATCGGACGGGAAACTGTTTTTT. Protein: CASSFRSDGKLFF.